These T cell receptor beta chains were read from a single sample in a study of shared clonotypes between healthy human individuals. Assay used: immunoSEQ multiplex PCR; TCRdb lists only in-frame clones, some missing. The repertoire holds approximately 2,300,000 clones, with just under 95% as singletons. The material sequenced was naive CD4+ T cells from PBMCs. The receptor set was obtained from a man aged 18 to 35 in good health. Some clones in this sample may be carry-over from other donors' samples. Both conserved end residues are part of each CDR3. Fields, in order: clone size, D gene, J gene, V gene, CDR3 DNA, CDR3 protein. A D gene is named only where the DNA matches it firmly. Clone size is shown for a subset of rows, as once, few, many or a class of expanded clone.

clone_size: .; d_call: .; j_call: TRBJ1-1; v_call: TRBV5-4; cdr3_nt: TGTGCCAGCAGCTTGGGGTACGAAGCTGAAGCTTTCTTT; cdr3_aa: CASSLGYEAEAFF
clone_size: .; d_call: TRBD1; j_call: TRBJ1-1; v_call: TRBV7-9; cdr3_nt: TGTGCCAGCAGCTTATACGGACAGGGACCCGGGAACACTGAAGCTTTCTTT; cdr3_aa: CASSLYGQGPGNTEAFF
clone_size: .; d_call: .; j_call: TRBJ2-3; v_call: TRBV5-1; cdr3_nt: TGCGCCAGCAGCTGGGGTTCGGGGGGCTCCTTCACAGATACGCAGTATTTT; cdr3_aa: CASSWGSGGSFTDTQYF
clone_size: .; d_call: TRBD2; j_call: TRBJ2-5; v_call: TRBV7-9; cdr3_nt: TGTGCCAGCAGCTTAGGTATTAGCGGGAAGATCGAGACCCAGTACTTC; cdr3_aa: CASSLGISGKIETQYF
clone_size: .; d_call: .; j_call: TRBJ2-7; v_call: TRBV10-1; cdr3_nt: TGCGCCAGCAGTGAGTGCACTTTGCGGGACACTGATTTCTACGAGCAGTACTTC; cdr3_aa: CASSECTLRDTDFYEQYF
clone_size: few; d_call: .; j_call: TRBJ1-1; v_call: TRBV5-1; cdr3_nt: TGCGCCAGCAGCTTCATGGGGAGGGCCATGAACACTGAAGCTTTCTTT; cdr3_aa: CASSFMGRAMNTEAFF
clone_size: .; d_call: .; j_call: TRBJ2-1; v_call: TRBV28; cdr3_nt: TGTGCCAGCAGTTTATTCCTGGATGAGCAGTTCTTC; cdr3_aa: CASSLFLDEQFF
clone_size: .; d_call: .; j_call: TRBJ1-1; v_call: TRBV5-1; cdr3_nt: TGCGCCAGCAGCTTGGGGGCCGGGACGGTGAACACTGAAGCTTTCTTT; cdr3_aa: CASSLGAGTVNTEAFF
clone_size: .; d_call: .; j_call: TRBJ2-5; v_call: TRBV11-1; cdr3_nt: TGTGCCAGCAGCTTACCCGGGGCGGTACAAGAGACCCAGTACTTC; cdr3_aa: CASSLPGAVQETQYF
clone_size: .; d_call: .; j_call: TRBJ2-1; v_call: TRBV28; cdr3_nt: TGTGCCAGCATGGAGGTCCACAATGAGCAGTTCTTC; cdr3_aa: CASMEVHNEQFF
clone_size: .; d_call: .; j_call: TRBJ2-6; v_call: TRBV4-1; cdr3_nt: TGCGCCAGCAGCCAGATAGGTCTCTCGGGGCCTGGGGCCAACGTCCTGACTTTC; cdr3_aa: CASSQIGLSGPGANVLTF
clone_size: .; d_call: TRBD2; j_call: TRBJ2-1; v_call: TRBV27; cdr3_nt: TGTGCCAGCAGTCCCCGGCCCGGCGGGAGGGTTTATCAAACCTACAATGAGCAGTTCTTC; cdr3_aa: CASSPRPGGRVYQTYNEQFF
clone_size: .; d_call: TRBD2; j_call: TRBJ2-1; v_call: TRBV13; cdr3_nt: TGTGCCAGCAGCACCCGGACTAGTTCTCGTTTAGTTCGGTTCTTC; cdr3_aa: CASSTRTSSRLVRFF
clone_size: .; d_call: TRBD2; j_call: TRBJ2-1; v_call: TRBV7-3; cdr3_nt: TGTGCCAGCAGCCCACAACTAGCGGGAGGTAACAATGAGCAGTTCTTC; cdr3_aa: CASSPQLAGGNNEQFF
clone_size: .; d_call: .; j_call: TRBJ2-3; v_call: TRBV29-1; cdr3_nt: TGCAGCGTCGCGGGACAGTCCACAGATACGCAGTATTTT; cdr3_aa: CSVAGQSTDTQYF
clone_size: .; d_call: .; j_call: TRBJ1-6; v_call: TRBV4-3; cdr3_nt: TGCGCCAGCAGCCAAGACCTCAGGGTAGGATCACCCCTCCACTTT; cdr3_aa: CASSQDLRVGSPLHF
clone_size: .; d_call: .; j_call: TRBJ1-2; v_call: TRBV11-2; cdr3_nt: TGTGCCAGCAGCTTCGACAGATCTAACTATGGCTACACCTTC; cdr3_aa: CASSFDRSNYGYTF
clone_size: .; d_call: .; j_call: TRBJ2-2; v_call: TRBV5-1; cdr3_nt: TGCGCCAGCAGCTTGGTCGCCCTAGCGCGGAACACCGGGGAGCTGTTTTTT; cdr3_aa: CASSLVALARNTGELFF
clone_size: .; d_call: .; j_call: TRBJ2-3; v_call: TRBV28; cdr3_nt: TGTGCCAGCAGTTTCGGGGCAGGAGTGTTTAGGCGGTGGGTCACAGATACGCAGTATTTT; cdr3_aa: CASSFGAGVFRRWVTDTQYF
clone_size: .; d_call: .; j_call: TRBJ1-5; v_call: TRBV7-9; cdr3_nt: TGTGCCAGCAGCTTAGGTGCGGGGTTCGATCAGCCCCAGCATTTT; cdr3_aa: CASSLGAGFDQPQHF
clone_size: .; d_call: TRBD2; j_call: TRBJ2-7; v_call: TRBV5-1; cdr3_nt: TGCGCCAGCAGCTTCGAGGTAGCGGGAGCCTACGAGCAGTACTTC; cdr3_aa: CASSFEVAGAYEQYF
clone_size: .; d_call: .; j_call: TRBJ1-5; v_call: TRBV28; cdr3_nt: TGTGCCAGCAGAATCGCCGAACAGCCCCAGCATTTT; cdr3_aa: CASRIAEQPQHF
clone_size: .; d_call: TRBD2; j_call: TRBJ2-5; v_call: TRBV5-1; cdr3_nt: TGCGCCAGCTCTCTCCAACAGACTAGCGGGAGTTGGGGAGAGACCCAGTACTTC; cdr3_aa: CASSLQQTSGSWGETQYF
clone_size: .; d_call: TRBD2; j_call: TRBJ2-7; v_call: TRBV28; cdr3_nt: TGTGCCAGCAGTTCCCCGGGACTAGGTCCTCGGGACGAGCAGTACTTC; cdr3_aa: CASSSPGLGPRDEQYF
clone_size: .; d_call: TRBD1; j_call: TRBJ2-1; v_call: TRBV5-1; cdr3_nt: TGCGCCAGCAGCTTGCTTGCCGGGACAGGCTCCTACAATGAGCAGTTCTTC; cdr3_aa: CASSLLAGTGSYNEQFF
clone_size: .; d_call: .; j_call: TRBJ2-1; v_call: TRBV28; cdr3_nt: TGTGCCAGCAGTACACACGGGGACCCTCGGGGGAGCTCCTACAATGAGCAGTTCTTC; cdr3_aa: CASSTHGDPRGSSYNEQFF
clone_size: .; d_call: TRBD1; j_call: TRBJ2-7; v_call: TRBV7-9; cdr3_nt: TGTGCCAGCAGCCGACCCATTTATGACGGACAGGGGGCACCCTACGAGCAGTACTTC; cdr3_aa: CASSRPIYDGQGAPYEQYF
clone_size: once; d_call: .; j_call: TRBJ1-1; v_call: TRBV10-3; cdr3_nt: TGTGCCATCAGACGGGAACCGAACACTGAAGCTTTCTTT; cdr3_aa: CAIRREPNTEAFF
clone_size: .; d_call: .; j_call: TRBJ1-1; v_call: TRBV18; cdr3_nt: TGTGCCAGCTCACCTTCCACGGGACCGACGAACACTGAAGCTTTCTTT; cdr3_aa: CASSPSTGPTNTEAFF
clone_size: few; d_call: .; j_call: TRBJ1-1; v_call: TRBV30; cdr3_nt: TGTGCCTGGAGGGCGGGGGGTGTCACTGAAGCTTTCTTT; cdr3_aa: CAWRAGGVTEAFF
clone_size: .; d_call: .; j_call: TRBJ2-3; v_call: TRBV13; cdr3_nt: TGTGCCAGCAGCTTAGGCGGGAGTAAACTCACAGATACGCAGTATTTT; cdr3_aa: CASSLGGSKLTDTQYF
clone_size: .; d_call: .; j_call: TRBJ2-1; v_call: TRBV19; cdr3_nt: TGTGCCAGTACGAGGGGAAGCTCCTACAATGAGCAGTTCTTC; cdr3_aa: CASTRGSSYNEQFF
clone_size: .; d_call: TRBD2; j_call: TRBJ2-5; v_call: TRBV6-5; cdr3_nt: TGTGCCAGCAGTTATAGGGGACTAGCGGGACAAGAGACCCAGTACTTC; cdr3_aa: CASSYRGLAGQETQYF
clone_size: .; d_call: .; j_call: TRBJ2-4; v_call: TRBV7-9; cdr3_nt: TGTGCCAGCAGCTTAGCCGGTATTGGGGGAAACATTCAGTACTTC; cdr3_aa: CASSLAGIGGNIQYF
clone_size: .; d_call: TRBD2; j_call: TRBJ2-1; v_call: TRBV6-1; cdr3_nt: TGTGCCAGCAGTGTTGCGGGACTAGCGGAATACAATGAGCAGTTCTTC; cdr3_aa: CASSVAGLAEYNEQFF
clone_size: .; d_call: TRBD2; j_call: TRBJ2-3; v_call: TRBV27; cdr3_nt: TGTGCCAGCAGTTCCCGGACTAGCCTCAGCACAGATACGCAGTATTTT; cdr3_aa: CASSSRTSLSTDTQYF
clone_size: .; d_call: TRBD1; j_call: TRBJ1-4; v_call: TRBV4-1; cdr3_nt: TGCGCCAGCAGCCATCCGTCGACGGGACAGGGGGGCTATAATGAAAAACTGTTTTTT; cdr3_aa: CASSHPSTGQGGYNEKLFF
clone_size: .; d_call: .; j_call: TRBJ1-1; v_call: TRBV6-5; cdr3_nt: TGTGCCAGCAGCCCCCTGATGAACACTGAAGCTTTCTTT; cdr3_aa: CASSPLMNTEAFF
clone_size: .; d_call: .; j_call: TRBJ1-1; v_call: TRBV7-2; cdr3_nt: TGTGCCAGCAGCTTAGGGGTATCTGGTGGCACTGAAGCTTTCTTT; cdr3_aa: CASSLGVSGGTEAFF
clone_size: .; d_call: TRBD1; j_call: TRBJ2-7; v_call: TRBV20-1; cdr3_nt: TGCAGTGCTTCACCGGACAGGGGACAGTACTTC; cdr3_aa: CSASPDRGQYF
clone_size: .; d_call: .; j_call: TRBJ2-6; v_call: TRBV6-1; cdr3_nt: TGTGCCAGTGATCCCAACTCTGGGGCCAACGTCCTGACTTTC; cdr3_aa: CASDPNSGANVLTF
clone_size: once; d_call: .; j_call: TRBJ2-2; v_call: TRBV18; cdr3_nt: TGTGCCAGCTCACTGACAGCTAGCACCGGGGAGCTGTTTTTT; cdr3_aa: CASSLTASTGELFF
clone_size: .; d_call: .; j_call: TRBJ2-1; v_call: TRBV1; cdr3_nt: TGCACCAGCCCCCGGGACCATACCTACAATGAGCAGTTCTTC; cdr3_aa: CTSPRDHTYNEQFF
clone_size: .; d_call: .; j_call: TRBJ1-3; v_call: TRBV29-1; cdr3_nt: TGCAGCGTTGAGGTTTGGAGAAACACCATATATTTT; cdr3_aa: CSVEVWRNTIYF
clone_size: .; d_call: .; j_call: TRBJ1-2; v_call: TRBV18; cdr3_nt: TGTGCCAGCTCACCGACGGAGGGGCGCGGAGTAGGCTACACCTTC; cdr3_aa: CASSPTEGRGVGYTF
clone_size: once; d_call: .; j_call: TRBJ2-1; v_call: TRBV21-1; cdr3_nt: TGTGCCAGCAGCCGGGAGGGCTCCGGCAATGAGCAGTTCTTC; cdr3_aa: CASSREGSGNEQFF
clone_size: once; d_call: TRBD2; j_call: TRBJ2-3; v_call: TRBV7-8; cdr3_nt: TGTGCCAGCAGCTCAGGGACTAGCGTCTGGGAGGCAGATACGCAGTATTTT; cdr3_aa: CASSSGTSVWEADTQYF
clone_size: once; d_call: TRBD2; j_call: TRBJ2-5; v_call: TRBV2; cdr3_nt: TGTGCCAGCCTGTATTGGTCGGGAGGGGCAGAGACCCAGTACTTC; cdr3_aa: CASLYWSGGAETQYF
clone_size: .; d_call: .; j_call: TRBJ2-1; v_call: TRBV7-2; cdr3_nt: TGTGCCAGCAGCCCCGGGACCGGGACGAGAAGCAATGAGCAGTTCTTC; cdr3_aa: CASSPGTGTRSNEQFF
clone_size: .; d_call: .; j_call: TRBJ2-3; v_call: TRBV5-1; cdr3_nt: TGCGCCAGCAGCTTGGGTTACCCGCGGCAAAGCGGGCCATCGGTGGCGCAGTATTTT; cdr3_aa: CASSLGYPRQSGPSVAQYF
clone_size: once; d_call: .; j_call: TRBJ2-5; v_call: TRBV11-2; cdr3_nt: TGTGCCAGCAGCGTTAACAGTTTTCAAGAGACCCAGTACTTC; cdr3_aa: CASSVNSFQETQYF
clone_size: .; d_call: TRBD2; j_call: TRBJ2-7; v_call: TRBV19; cdr3_nt: TGTGCCAGTAGTACAAGCGGGAGGGGCTCCTACGAGCAGTACTTC; cdr3_aa: CASSTSGRGSYEQYF
clone_size: .; d_call: .; j_call: TRBJ1-3; v_call: TRBV7-3; cdr3_nt: TGTGCCAGCAGCTCTGGGACCTCTGGAAACACCATATATTTT; cdr3_aa: CASSSGTSGNTIYF